This entry lists 21 T cell receptor beta chains sequenced from one sample in a study of T cell repertoires in ileal Crohn's disease. Clones were read by immunoSEQ multiplex PCR, and TCRdb kept only the in-frame ones, dropping some. The sample consists of 15,000 or so clones, 90% to 95% of them appearing once. The sequenced material came from ileal tissue. The receptors shown here come from an adult with Crohn's disease.

In nucleotides, the CDR3 is TGTGCCAGCAGGGAGGACAGGGGGCGGAATGAGCAGTTCTTC. This encodes CASREDRGRNEQFF. This chain connects TRBV6-1 to TRBJ2-1, with 11 positions matching TRBD1. CDR1 is MNHNS, CDR2 SASEGT, per germline. The CDR3 covers 14 residues. V shed 6 bases and J 7 bases; nucleotides not matched to a gene: 5.

CDR3 sequence reads: CASSLRDRVNYGYTF. CDR3 bases: TGTGCCAGCAGCCTCCGGGACAGGGTTAACTATGGCTACACCTTC. The chain employs TRBV5-5 and TRBJ1-2, with 9 bases matching TRBD1. The CDR3 contains 15 residues. In germline, CDR1 is SGHKS, CDR2 YYEKEE (reference sequence). V dropped 4 bases and J dropped 1; count of bases not matched to a gene: 5.

V and J are TRBV13 and TRBJ1-2; 10 bases line up with TRBD1. Germline V gene lookup returns CDR1 PRHDT and CDR2 FYEKMQ (reference sequence). There are 16 residues in the CDR3. The V gene end was trimmed by 5 bases and the J gene end by 5 bases; junction bases not matched to a gene: 11. CDR3 bases: TGTGCCAGCAGCGATAAGACAGGGGGCTACGGGTATGGCTACACCTTC. This codes for CASSDKTGGYGYGYTF.

The V and J genes are TRBV15 and TRBJ1-3; no reliable D call. Germline CDR1 LNHNV, CDR2 YYDKDF (reference sequence). The V gene lost 0 bases and the J gene lost 0 bases, with 6 bases spanning the gap. This CDR3 has 15 residues. Here the CDR3 reads CATSRDLISGNTIYF. The CDR3, as DNA: TGTGCCACCAGCAGAGATCTAATCTCTGGAAACACCATATATTTT.

V usage is TRBV27 and J usage is TRBJ2-3; possible D gene TRBD1, 6 bases. V lost 5 bases, J lost 2 bases, and 17 bases lay in between. This CDR3 spans 16 amino acids. Germline CDR1 and CDR2: MNHEY and SMNVEV (reference sequence). CDR3 protein: CASSLRYREHTDTQYF. The CDR3 DNA reads as TGTGCCAGCAGTCTCCGTTACAGGGAACACACAGATACGCAGTATTTT.

This chain uses TRBV4-1 with TRBJ2-1, with D tentatively TRBD1 (6 bases). The CDR3 contains 14 residues. The germline V and J ends were trimmed by 4 bases and 10 bases, with 17 bases remaining between them. The germline CDR1 and CDR2 sequences are MGHRA and YSYEKL. Here the CDR3 DNA reads TGCGCCAGCAGCCGCCGGACAGTAGGTATGGAGCAGTTCTTC. Translated: CASSRRTVGMEQFF.

The gene calls are TRBV5-4 and TRBJ1-6; weak D call: TRBD1 (5 bases). Germline CDR1 reads SGHNT; CDR2 reads YYREEE (reference sequence). The CDR3 length is 13 residues. Trimming cost V 1 base and J 9 bases, with 8 bases left between them. For the CDR3, the DNA is TGTGCCAGCAGCTTGCAGGGTCGTTCACCCCTCCACTTT. Translating gives CASSLQGRSPLHF.

V usage is TRBV27 and J usage is TRBJ2-1, with 11 nucleotides matching TRBD2. V lost 5 bases, J lost 8 bases, and 5 bases stayed unmatched. The germline CDR1 and CDR2 sequences are MNHEY and SMNVEV (reference sequence). The CDR3 contains 14 residues. CDR3 sequence (DNA): TGTGCCAGCAGTGCGACTAGCGGGGCTTATGAGCAGTTCTTC. Protein: CASSATSGAYEQFF.

This chain joins TRBV7-3 and TRBJ2-1; TRBD2 agrees at 12 bases. The CDR3 length is 15 residues. The ends lost 4 bases at V and 7 bases at J; junction bases unmatched: 5. Germline V gene lookup returns CDR1 SGHTA and CDR2 FQGTGA. CDR3 in DNA: TGTGCCAGCAGCTCTACTAGCGGGGGGCCGAATGAGCAGTTCTTC. Its protein product is CASSSTSGGPNEQFF.

Remarks on this clone: One end of the junction fails to match germline, which may point to a read error. This rearrangement joins TRBV6-1 to TRBJ2-2; 7 bases map to TRBD2. Germline V gives CDR1 MNHNS, CDR2 SASEGT. The CDR3 length is 17 residues. The CDR3 bases are TGTGCCGGCAGTAAAGGCCTAGCGGCTTATAACACCGGGGAGCTGTTTTTT. Amino acids: CAGSKGLAAYNTGELFF.

The chain couples TRBV11-2 to TRBJ2-5; D perhaps matches TRBD1 (5 bases). Trimming cost V 6 bases and J 2 bases, with 10 bases left between them. The CDR3 is 13 residues long. Germline CDR1 and CDR2: SGHAT and FQNNGV. The CDR3 sequence is CASRPRQQETQYF. The CDR3 coding sequence is TGTGCCAGCAGACCGCGACAGCAAGAGACCCAGTACTTC.

The J gene is TRBJ2-7, the V gene TRBV12-2; the table names TRBD1, a call not compared with the DNA. TRBV12-2 is classified as a pseudogene. This CDR3 has 16 residues. DNA for the CDR3: TGTGCAAGTCGCTTTCGGGACAGGAATCAGAACTACGAGCAGTACTTC. It codes for CASRFRDRNQNYEQYF.

To note about this clone: At one of its ends the junction is not consistent with the germline gene, which may arise from a read error. Different DNA sequences within this sample yield the same CDR3. V and J are TRBV2 and TRBJ2-1; possibly TRBD1 for D (5 bases). The CDR3 runs 16 residues. CDR1 and CDR2 (germline): SNHLY, FYNNEI. The CDR3 DNA is TGTGCCAGTAGTGAATTAGGGGCGTTGGTCTACAATGAGCAGTTCTTC. It encodes CASSELGALVYNEQFF.

The genes are TRBV16 and TRBJ2-7; the D is unclear. CDR3 length: 16 amino acids. Germline lookup yields CDR1 KGHSY and CDR2 FQNENV. V was clipped by 0 bases and J by 3 bases, with 15 bases between them. The CDR3 loop reads CASSQSASNPFYEQYF. For the CDR3, the DNA is TGTGCCAGCAGCCAATCTGCCTCTAACCCTTTCTACGAGCAGTACTTC. The whole variable domain, filled in from reference TRBV16 and TRBJ2-7, reads GEEVAQTPKHLVRGEGQKAKLYCAPIKGHSYVFWYQQVLKNEFKFLISFQNENVFDETGMPKERFSAKCLPNSPCSLEIQATKLEDSAVYFCASSQSASNPFYEQYFGPGTRLTVT.

The V call is TRBV6-4, the J call TRBJ2-3; TRBD1 matches 7 bases. Germline CDR1 is MRHNA and CDR2 is SNTAGT. Trimming removed 4 bases from V and 3 bases from J; junction bases left unmatched: 4. The CDR3 runs to 14 residues. This CDR3 is CASSVTGMTDTQYF. The CDR3 region has the DNA TGTGCCAGCAGTGTGACAGGGATGACAGATACGCAGTATTTT.

This sequence joins TRBV5-4 and TRBJ1-2, with 8 positions matching TRBD1. This CDR3 is 14 amino acids long. CDR1 and CDR2 from the germline V gene are SGHNT and YYREEE (reference sequence). Trimming took 0 bases from V and 2 from J; bases not matched to a gene: 0. The CDR3, as DNA: TGTGCCAGCAGCTTGGACAGGGGGAACTATGGCTACACCTTC. Translating it yields CASSLDRGNYGYTF.

CDR3: CASSFYTGESYEQYF. The DNA for the CDR3 is TGTGCCAGCAGCTTCTATACCGGGGAGTCTTACGAGCAGTACTTC. The V and J genes are TRBV7-2 and TRBJ2-7; maybe TRBD2 (5 bases). V lost 3 bases to trimming and J lost 4 bases, with 16 bases between them. The V gene's germline CDR1 is SGHTA and CDR2 FQGNSA. This CDR3 spans 15 amino acids.

The chain links TRBV7-2 to TRBJ2-1; tentatively, D is TRBD2 (6 bases). CDR1 SGHTA and CDR2 FQGNSA come from the germline V gene. This CDR3 contains 17 residues. Trimming stripped 4 bases from V and 6 bases from J, with 22 bases between. CDR3 coding DNA: TGTGCCAGCAGCTCCCTACTAGCAGGTTACCTGGGCAATGAGCAGTTCTTC. Translating it yields CASSSLLAGYLGNEQFF.

The chain is built from TRBV7-2 and TRBJ2-2; 12 bases are a match to TRBD2. Losses at the gene ends were 5 bases for V and 5 bases for J; bases not matched to a gene: 6. Per the germline V gene, CDR1 is SGHTA and CDR2 is FQGNSA. The CDR3 contains 16 residues. For the CDR3, the DNA is TGTGCCAGCAGCCCTAGCGGGGGGGCCGCGACCGGGGAGCTGTTTTTT. Translation: CASSPSGGAATGELFF.

The gene calls are TRBV19 and TRBJ2-7; 10 bases agree with TRBD1. This CDR3 spans 14 amino acids. Germline CDR1 is LNHDA and CDR2 is SQIVND (reference sequence). The V gene end was trimmed by 5 bases and the J gene end by 4 bases; junction bases not matched to a gene: 5. CDR3 coding DNA: TGTGCCAGTAGTCCCGGGACAGGGGCTTACGAGCAGTACTTC. It is translated as CASSPGTGAYEQYF.

To note about this clone: Additional DNA sequences in this sample encode the identical CDR3. This rearrangement joins TRBV2 to TRBJ2-1, with a tentative D call TRBD1 (5 bases). The V and J ends lost 2 bases and 3 bases respectively, with 14 bases between them. This CDR3 comprises 16 residues. Germline V gene sequence: CDR1 SNHLY, CDR2 FYNNEI. The CDR3 DNA reads as TGTGCCAGCAGTGAATTAGGGGCGTTGGTCTACAATGAGCAGTTCTTC. Its translation is CASSELGALVYNEQFF. The variable domain in full, with the rest retrieved from reference TRBV2 and TRBJ2-1, is EPEVTQTPSHQVTQMGQEVILRCVPISNHLYFYWYRQILGQKVEFLVSFYNNEISEKSEIFDDQFSVERPDGSNFTLKIRSTKLEDSAMYFCASSELGALVYNEQFFGPGTRLTVL.